Presented here are 4 T cell receptor beta chains from one specimen sequenced in a study of regulatory T cells in long-lasting Graves disease. Described time point: newly diagnosed GD, antithyroid drugs for less than 3 months. PBMC-derived RNA was used for the TCR library. In building TCR beta libraries, iRepertoire HTBI primers were used together with Arm-PCR of CDR3 regions. TCRdb called the multiplex PCR reads again in MiXCR, with one record for every CDR3 protein. The top ten hold about 8.3% of the sample, which has more than 450,000 distinct CDR3 sequences, about 12% seen once. The sample was also reused in another study, on T cells in Graves' hyperthyroidism and ophthalmopathy.

The sequences come from peripheral blood mononuclear cells (PBMCs), collected at new diagnosis, from a patient treated with antithyroid drugs. These receptors came from a woman under 40 with Graves disease.

About this clonotype: One end of the junction fails to match germline, which may point to a read error. This rearrangement joins TRBV4-3 to TRBJ2-2, with D possibly matching TRBD1 (6 bases). Germline loops: CDR1 LGHNA, CDR2 YSLEER. CDR3 length equals 18 residues. CDR3 coding DNA: TGCGCCGGCAGCCAACCCCACCTGTTAGGGGGAACGGCCGGGGAGCTGTTTTTT. It encodes CAGSQPHLLGGTAGELFF.

This clonotype came up many times. The genes are TRBV2 and TRBJ2-4; no clear D gene. Germline CDR1 is SNHLY and CDR2 is FYNNEI. This CDR3 spans 12 amino acids. The CDR3 nucleotides read TGTGGGGCACGGATAGCCAAAAACATTCAGTACTTC. Amino acids: CGARIAKNIQYF.

This chain connects TRBV20-1 to TRBJ2-7; TRBD2 aligns across 12 bases. V was clipped by 5 bases and J by 3 bases; unmatched bases: 8. Germline lookup yields CDR1 DFQATT and CDR2 SNEGSKA (reference sequence). The CDR3 runs to 15 residues. CDR3 in amino acids: CSAQGLAGHFYEQYF. The CDR3 bases are TGCAGTGCTCAAGGACTAGCGGGACACTTCTACGAGCAGTACTTC.

This clonotype appeared many times. The rearrangement joins TRBV2 to TRBJ2-5, with 8 bases matching TRBD1. CDR1 is SNHLY and CDR2 is FYNNEI in the germline V gene. Trimming at V came to 4 bases and at J to 2 bases, leaving 6 bases not matched to a gene. The CDR3 loop spans 15 amino acids. The CDR3 coding sequence is TGTGCCAGCAGTGGGACAGGGCTCCGTCAAGAGACCCAGTACTTC. It yields the protein CASSGTGLRQETQYF.